This TCR beta chain was identified in a study of memory CD4+ T cells and cytomegalovirus serostatus. Points on this clone: Its cognate antigen is unknown.

Using immunoSEQ multiplex PCR, the repertoire was profiled, and TCRdb retains in-frame clones only, with some absent. The table lists roughly 86,000 clones, 80% of them singletons. The CDR3 totals 19 residues. Per the germline V gene, CDR1 is LGHNA and CDR2 is YNFKEQ. With 0 bases clipped from V and 7 bases from J, the junction kept 12 bases outside the gene matches. General observations from the study: The CMV-associated TCR signature appears largely within the CD4+ memory repertoire.

The sort gate was single viable CD3+CD4+CD8-CD45RO+ cells for memory CD4+ T cells. After thawing, CD4+ T cells were positively selected. The chain links TRBV4-2 to TRBJ2-1; 13 bases are shared with TRBD2. Sequences were obtained from memory CD4+ T cells from blood. This TCR was recovered from an adult in good health and CMV-seropositive. Here the CDR3 DNA reads TGTGCCAGCAGCCAAGAAGGGACTAGCGGGACATCATTCCTGAATGAGCAGTTCTTC. This encodes CASSQEGTSGTSFLNEQFF.